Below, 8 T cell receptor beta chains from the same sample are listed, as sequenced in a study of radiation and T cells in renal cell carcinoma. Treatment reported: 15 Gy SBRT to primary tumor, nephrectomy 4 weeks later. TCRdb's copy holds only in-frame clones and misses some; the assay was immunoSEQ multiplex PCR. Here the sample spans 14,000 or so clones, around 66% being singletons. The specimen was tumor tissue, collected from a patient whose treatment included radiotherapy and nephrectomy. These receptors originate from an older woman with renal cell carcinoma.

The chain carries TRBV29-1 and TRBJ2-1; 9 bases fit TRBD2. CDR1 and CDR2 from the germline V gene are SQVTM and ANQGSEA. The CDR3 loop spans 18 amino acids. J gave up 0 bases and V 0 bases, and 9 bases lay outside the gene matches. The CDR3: CSVEDRASGASSYNEQFF. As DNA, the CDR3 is TGCAGCGTTGAAGATCGGGCTAGCGGGGCCAGCTCCTACAATGAGCAGTTCTTC.

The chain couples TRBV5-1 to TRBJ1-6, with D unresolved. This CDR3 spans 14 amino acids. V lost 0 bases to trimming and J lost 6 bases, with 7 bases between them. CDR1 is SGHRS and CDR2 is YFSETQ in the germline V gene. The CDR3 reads CASSLGPGNSPLHF. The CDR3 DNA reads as TGCGCCAGCAGCTTGGGGCCTGGTAATTCACCCCTCCACTTT.

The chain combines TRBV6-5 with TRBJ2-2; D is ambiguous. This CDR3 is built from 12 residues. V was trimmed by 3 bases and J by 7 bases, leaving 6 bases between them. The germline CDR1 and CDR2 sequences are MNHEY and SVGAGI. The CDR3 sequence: CASSYFHGELFF. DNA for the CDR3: TGTGCCAGCAGTTATTTTCACGGGGAGCTGTTTTTT.

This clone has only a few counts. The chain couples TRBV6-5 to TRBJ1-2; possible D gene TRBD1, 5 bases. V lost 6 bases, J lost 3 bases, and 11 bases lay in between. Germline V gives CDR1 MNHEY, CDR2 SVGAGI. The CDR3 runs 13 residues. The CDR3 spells CASRGVGDYGYTF. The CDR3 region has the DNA TGTGCCAGCAGGGGGGTAGGTGACTATGGCTACACCTTC.

The CDR3 spells CASSLTLAGGPDTQYF. The CDR3 DNA reads as TGTGCCAGCAGCCTAACCTTAGCGGGGGGACCGGATACGCAGTATTTT. The rearrangement joins TRBV4-2 to TRBJ2-3, with TRBD2 identical over 10 bases. From germline, CDR1 is LGHNA and CDR2 YNFKEQ. This CDR3 contains 16 residues. Trimming took 4 bases from V and 6 from J; bases not matched to a gene: 10.

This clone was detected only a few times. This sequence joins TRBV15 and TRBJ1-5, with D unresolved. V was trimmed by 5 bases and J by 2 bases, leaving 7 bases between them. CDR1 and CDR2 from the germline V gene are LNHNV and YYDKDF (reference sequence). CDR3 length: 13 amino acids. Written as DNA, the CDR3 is TGTGCCACCAGCGTACGAGGCAATCAGCCCCAGCATTTT. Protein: CATSVRGNQPQHF.

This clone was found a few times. CDR3 sequence: CATTGQDSYEQYF. In nucleotides, the CDR3 is TGTGCCACAACCGGACAGGACAGCTACGAGCAGTACTTC. This chain links TRBV2 with TRBJ2-7; TRBD1 agrees at 7 bases. Germline V CDR1 and CDR2: SNHLY, FYNNEI. The CDR3 has 13 amino acids. J was trimmed by 3 bases and V by 10 bases; bases with no gene match: 9.

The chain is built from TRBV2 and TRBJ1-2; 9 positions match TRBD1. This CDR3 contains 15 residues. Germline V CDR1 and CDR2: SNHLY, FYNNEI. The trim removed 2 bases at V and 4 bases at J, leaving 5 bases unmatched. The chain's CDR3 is CASSELGGQGYGYTF. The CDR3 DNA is TGTGCCAGCAGTGAATTAGGGGGACAGGGCTATGGCTACACCTTC.